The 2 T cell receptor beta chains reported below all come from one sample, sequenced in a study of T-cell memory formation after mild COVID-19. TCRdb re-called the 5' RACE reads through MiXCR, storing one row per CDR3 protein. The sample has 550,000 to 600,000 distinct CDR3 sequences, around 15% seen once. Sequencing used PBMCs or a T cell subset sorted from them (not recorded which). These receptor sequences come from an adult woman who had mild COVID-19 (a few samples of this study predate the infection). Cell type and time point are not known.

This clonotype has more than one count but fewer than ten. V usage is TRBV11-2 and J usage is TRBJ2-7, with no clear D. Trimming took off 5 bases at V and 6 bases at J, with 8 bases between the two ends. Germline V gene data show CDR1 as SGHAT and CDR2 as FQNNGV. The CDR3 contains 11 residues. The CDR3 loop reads CASSPVAEQYF. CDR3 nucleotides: TGTGCCAGCAGCCCGGTGGCCGAGCAGTACTTC.

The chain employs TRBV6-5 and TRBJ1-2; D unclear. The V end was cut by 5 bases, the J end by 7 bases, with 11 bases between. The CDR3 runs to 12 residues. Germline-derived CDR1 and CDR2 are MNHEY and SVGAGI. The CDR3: CASSNTRGGYTF. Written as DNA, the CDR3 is TGTGCCAGCAGTAATACACGAGGTGGCTACACCTTC.